This T cell receptor beta chain was obtained from a study of identical twins. The study, taken as a whole, reports: Excess low generation probability was seen in twin-shared out-of-frame alpha sequences. The authors noted that invariant MAIT and iNKT cells could partly confound zero-insertion analyses.

V was trimmed by 0 bases and J by 6 bases, leaving 14 bases between them. The germline CDR1 and CDR2 sequences are ENHRY and SYGVKD. This CDR3 contains 16 residues. Concerning this clonotype: The target antigen is unknown.

A universal primer site arose from template switching, and cDNA bore unique molecular identifiers. TCRdb used MiXCR to reprocess the 5' RACE reads, holding one entry per CDR3 protein. The sample lists some 570,000 distinct CDR3 sequences, about a fifth seen once, with approximately 0.52% in the top ten. The same specimen was also included in a second study, on yellow fever vaccine responses in identical twins. That work states: Reportedly, the T cell response mounted by twins to vaccine seemed partly convergent, partly personalized.

This TCR was recovered from a woman aged 18 to 35 in good health. V usage is TRBV10-3 and J usage is TRBJ2-2; D is perhaps TRBD1 (7 bases). The sample was CD4+ T cells sorted from blood. Here the CDR3 DNA reads TGTGCCATCAGTGAGTCGTGGAGGGGGCGCGCCGGGGAGCTGTTTTTT. As protein: CAISESWRGRAGELFF.